This TCR beta chain derives from a study of T cells in Graves' hyperthyroidism and ophthalmopathy. Study-level points and caveats: The model forecast ophthalmopathy, anticipating it by a median roughly 6.5 months before onset. Through a model of 13 V-J features, ophthalmopathy was separated from stable hyperthyroidism.

This clonotype was observed many times. The antigen is not known. Uncontrolled infections, other autoimmune diseases, pregnancy or lactation led to exclusion of patients. Trimming stripped 2 bases from V and 6 bases from J, with 5 bases between. The CDR3 contains 12 residues. Germline V CDR1 and CDR2: GTSNPN, SVGIG (reference sequence). The TCR beta CDR3 regions underwent amplification using RNA transcripts as the source. HTBI primers drove first-round RT-PCR of the TCR CDR3. TCRdb passed the multiplex PCR reads through MiXCR, listing each CDR3 protein once. The sample shows some 620,000 distinct CDR3 sequences, 15% to 20% of them seen only once.

Sequencing was carried out using blood. This receptor was taken from a woman aged 30 to 39 with Graves' hyperthyroidism. The V and J genes are TRBV30 and TRBJ1-6; D uncertain. CDR3 in amino acids: CAWSSLNSPLHF. The CDR3 nucleotides read TGTGCCTGGAGTTCCCTTAATTCACCCCTCCACTTT.